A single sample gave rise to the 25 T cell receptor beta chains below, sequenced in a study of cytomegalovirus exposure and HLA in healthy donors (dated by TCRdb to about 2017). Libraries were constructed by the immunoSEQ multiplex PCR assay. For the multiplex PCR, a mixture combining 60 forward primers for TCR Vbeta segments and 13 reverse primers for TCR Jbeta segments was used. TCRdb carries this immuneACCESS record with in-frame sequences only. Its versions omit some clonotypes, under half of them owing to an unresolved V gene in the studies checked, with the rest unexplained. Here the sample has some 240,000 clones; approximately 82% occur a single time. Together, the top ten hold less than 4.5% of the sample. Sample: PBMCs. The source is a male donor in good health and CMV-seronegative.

CDR3 DNA: TGTGCCAGCAGCCAGGGGGTGGTGGAGACCCAGTACTTC. As protein: CASSQGVVETQYF. J is TRBJ2-5 and V is TRBV28; 7 bases align to TRBD1. The CDR3 loop spans 13 amino acids. The V gene's germline CDR1 is MDHEN and CDR2 SYDVKM. With 6 bases clipped from V and 5 bases from J, the junction kept 6 bases outside the gene matches. The full variable domain, with the rest looked up from reference TRBV28 and TRBJ2-5, is DVKVTQSSRYLVKRTGEKVFLECVQDMDHENMFWYRQDPGLGLRLIYFSYDVKMKEKGDIPEGYSVSREKKERFSLILESASTNQTSMYLCASSQGVVETQYFGPGTRLLVL.

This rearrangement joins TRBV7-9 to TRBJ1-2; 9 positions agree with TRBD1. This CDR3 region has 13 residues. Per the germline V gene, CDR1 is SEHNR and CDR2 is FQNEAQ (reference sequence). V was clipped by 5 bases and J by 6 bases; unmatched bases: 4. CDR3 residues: CASSIGQGNGYTF. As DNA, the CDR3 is TGTGCCAGCAGCATCGGACAGGGGAATGGCTACACCTTC. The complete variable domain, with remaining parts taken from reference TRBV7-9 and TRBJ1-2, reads DTGVSQNPRHKITKRGQNVTFRCDPISEHNRLYWYRQTLGQGPEFLTYFQNEAQLEKSRLLSDRFSAERPKGSFSTLEIQRTEQGDSAMYLCASSIGQGNGYTFGSGTRLTVV.

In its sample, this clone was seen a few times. CDR3 bases: TGCAGCGTGGAGGACAGGTCGTTCTATGGCTACACCTTC. Its protein product is CSVEDRSFYGYTF. The V gene is TRBV29-1, the J gene TRBJ1-2; 7 positions match TRBD1. Germline V gene data show CDR1 as SQVTM and CDR2 as ANQGSEA. This CDR3 has 13 amino acids. V lost 6 bases, J lost 4 bases, and 8 bases stayed unmatched.

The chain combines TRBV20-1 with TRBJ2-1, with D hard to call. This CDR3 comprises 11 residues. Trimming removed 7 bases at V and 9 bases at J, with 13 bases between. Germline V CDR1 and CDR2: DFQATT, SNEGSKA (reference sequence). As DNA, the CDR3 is TGCAGTGGTTATACTGTCGGTGAGCAGTTCTTC. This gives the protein CSGYTVGEQFF.

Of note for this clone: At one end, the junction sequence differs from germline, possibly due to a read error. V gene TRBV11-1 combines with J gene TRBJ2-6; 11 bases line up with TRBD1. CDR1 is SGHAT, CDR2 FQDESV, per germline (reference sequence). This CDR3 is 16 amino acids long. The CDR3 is CASSFLGTGGRNALTF. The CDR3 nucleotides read TGTGCCAGCAGCTTTCTCGGGACAGGGGGTCGAAACGCCCTGACTTTC.

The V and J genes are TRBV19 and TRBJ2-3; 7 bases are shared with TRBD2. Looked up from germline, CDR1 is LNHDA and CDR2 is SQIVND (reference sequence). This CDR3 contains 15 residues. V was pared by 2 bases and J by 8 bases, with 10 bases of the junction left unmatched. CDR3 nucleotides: TGTGCCAGTAGTATAACTAGCGCCCTGCCGGGTACGCAGTATTTT. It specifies CASSITSALPGTQYF.

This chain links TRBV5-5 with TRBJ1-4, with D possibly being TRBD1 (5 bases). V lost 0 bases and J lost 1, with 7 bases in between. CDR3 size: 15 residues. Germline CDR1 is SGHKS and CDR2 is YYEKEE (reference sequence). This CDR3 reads CASSLAGVTNEKLFF. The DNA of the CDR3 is TGTGCCAGCAGCTTGGCGGGGGTAACTAATGAAAAACTGTTTTTT.

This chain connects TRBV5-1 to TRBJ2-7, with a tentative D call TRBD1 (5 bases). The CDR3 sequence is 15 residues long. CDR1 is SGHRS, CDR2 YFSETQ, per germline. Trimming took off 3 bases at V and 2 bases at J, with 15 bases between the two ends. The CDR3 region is CASSWVDGATYEQYF. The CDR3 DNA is TGCGCCAGCAGCTGGGTCGATGGGGCGACCTACGAGCAGTACTTC.

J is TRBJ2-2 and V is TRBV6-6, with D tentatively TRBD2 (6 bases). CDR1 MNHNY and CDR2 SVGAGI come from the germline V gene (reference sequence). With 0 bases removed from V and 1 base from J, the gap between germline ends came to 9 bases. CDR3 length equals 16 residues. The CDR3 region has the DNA TGTGCCAGCAGTTACTCTAGCGGTCTGAACACCGGGGAGCTGTTTTTT. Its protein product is CASSYSSGLNTGELFF.

The CDR3 loop is CASSGQGDLPEQYF. The CDR3 DNA is TGTGCCAGCAGCGGACAGGGCGATCTTCCGGAGCAGTACTTC. This sequence joins TRBV7-9 and TRBJ2-7; 8 bases map to TRBD1. Trimming removed 5 bases from V and 7 bases from J; junction bases left unmatched: 10. CDR1 is SEHNR, CDR2 FQNEAQ, per germline (reference sequence). This CDR3 has 14 residues.

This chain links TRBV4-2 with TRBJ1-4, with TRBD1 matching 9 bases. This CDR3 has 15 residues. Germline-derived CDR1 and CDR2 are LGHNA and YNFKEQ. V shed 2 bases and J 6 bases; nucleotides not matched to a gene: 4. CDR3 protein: CASSQPGQGDEKLFF. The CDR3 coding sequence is TGTGCCAGCAGCCAACCGGGACAGGGAGATGAAAAACTGTTTTTT.

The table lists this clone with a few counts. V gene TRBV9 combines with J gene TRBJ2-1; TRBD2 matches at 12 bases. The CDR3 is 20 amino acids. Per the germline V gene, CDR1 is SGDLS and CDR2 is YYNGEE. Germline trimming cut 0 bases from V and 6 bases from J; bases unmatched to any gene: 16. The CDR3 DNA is TGTGCCAGCAGCGTAGAGGCTAGCGGGAGGGCTCAGAGTAATTTCAATGAGCAGTTCTTC. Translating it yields CASSVEASGRAQSNFNEQFF.

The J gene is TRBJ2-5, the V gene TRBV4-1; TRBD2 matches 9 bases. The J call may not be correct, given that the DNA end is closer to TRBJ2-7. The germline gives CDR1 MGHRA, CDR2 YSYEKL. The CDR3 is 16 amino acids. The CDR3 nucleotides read TGCGCCAGCAGCCAGGGAGCGGGAGGCACAGGGTACGAGCAGTACTTC. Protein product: CASSQGAGGTGYEQYF.

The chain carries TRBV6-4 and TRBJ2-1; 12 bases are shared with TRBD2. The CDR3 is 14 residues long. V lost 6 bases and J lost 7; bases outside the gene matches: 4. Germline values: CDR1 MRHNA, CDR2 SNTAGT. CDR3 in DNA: TGTGCCAGCAGCCTAGCGGGAGGGCGGAATGAGCAGTTCTTC. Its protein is CASSLAGGRNEQFF.

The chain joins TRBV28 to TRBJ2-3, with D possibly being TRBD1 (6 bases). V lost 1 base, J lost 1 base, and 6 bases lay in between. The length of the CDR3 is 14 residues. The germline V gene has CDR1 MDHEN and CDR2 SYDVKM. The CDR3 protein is CASSLSGGTDTQYF. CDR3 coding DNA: TGTGCCAGCAGTTTATCAGGGGGCACAGATACGCAGTATTTT. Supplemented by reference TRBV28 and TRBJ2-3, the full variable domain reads DVKVTQSSRYLVKRTGEKVFLECVQDMDHENMFWYRQDPGLGLRLIYFSYDVKMKEKGDIPEGYSVSREKKERFSLILESASTNQTSMYLCASSLSGGTDTQYFGPGTRLTVL.

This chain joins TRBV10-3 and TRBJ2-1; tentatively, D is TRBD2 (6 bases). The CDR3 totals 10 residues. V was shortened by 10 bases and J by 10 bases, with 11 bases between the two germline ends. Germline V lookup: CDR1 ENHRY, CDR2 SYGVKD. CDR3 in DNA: TGTGCCACCGGGACTGGGGAGCAGTTCTTC. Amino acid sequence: CATGTGEQFF.

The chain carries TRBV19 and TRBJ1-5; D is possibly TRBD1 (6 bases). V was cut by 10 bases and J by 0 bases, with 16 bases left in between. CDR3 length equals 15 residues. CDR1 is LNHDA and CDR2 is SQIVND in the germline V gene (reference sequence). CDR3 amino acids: CATTDSLYSNQPQHF. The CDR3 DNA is TGTGCCACTACGGACAGTCTATATAGCAATCAGCCCCAGCATTTT.

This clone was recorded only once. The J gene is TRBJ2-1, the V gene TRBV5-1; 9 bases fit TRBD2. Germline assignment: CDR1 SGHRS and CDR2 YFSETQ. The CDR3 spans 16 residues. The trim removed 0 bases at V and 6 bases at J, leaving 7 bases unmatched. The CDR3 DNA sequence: TGCGCCAGCAGCTTGGCGGGGACTAGCTTATCCAATGAGCAGTTCTTC. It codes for CASSLAGTSLSNEQFF.

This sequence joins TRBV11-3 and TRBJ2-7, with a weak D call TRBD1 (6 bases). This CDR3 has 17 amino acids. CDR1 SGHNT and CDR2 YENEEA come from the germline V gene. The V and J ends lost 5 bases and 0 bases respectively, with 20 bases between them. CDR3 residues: CASSPSGPADSSYEQYF. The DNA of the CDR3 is TGTGCCAGCAGCCCCAGCGGTCCAGCGGACAGCTCCTACGAGCAGTACTTC.

The CDR3 DNA follows: TGTGCCTCTCCGGGCAGGGTGGAGGGATCGGCTGGCTACACCTTC. Translating it yields CASPGRVEGSAGYTF. This sequence joins TRBV30 and TRBJ1-2, with D possibly TRBD1 on 5 matching bases. The V end was cut by 7 bases, the J end by 7 bases, with 25 bases between. CDR1 and CDR2 (germline): GTSNPN, SVGIG (reference sequence). This CDR3 spans 15 amino acids.

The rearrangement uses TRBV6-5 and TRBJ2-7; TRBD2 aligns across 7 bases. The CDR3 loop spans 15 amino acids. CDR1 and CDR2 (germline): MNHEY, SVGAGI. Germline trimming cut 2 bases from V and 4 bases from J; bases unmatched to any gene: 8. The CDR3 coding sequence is TGTGCCAGCAGTTACCAACCGACTAGCAAGTACGAGCAGTACTTC. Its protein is CASSYQPTSKYEQYF.

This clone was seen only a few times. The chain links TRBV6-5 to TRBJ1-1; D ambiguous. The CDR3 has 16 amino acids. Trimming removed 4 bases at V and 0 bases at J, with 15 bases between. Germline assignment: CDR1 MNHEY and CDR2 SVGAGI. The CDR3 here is CASSSFGVRVNTEAFF. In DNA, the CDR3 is TGTGCCAGCAGTTCCTTCGGGGTTCGGGTGAACACTGAAGCTTTCTTT.

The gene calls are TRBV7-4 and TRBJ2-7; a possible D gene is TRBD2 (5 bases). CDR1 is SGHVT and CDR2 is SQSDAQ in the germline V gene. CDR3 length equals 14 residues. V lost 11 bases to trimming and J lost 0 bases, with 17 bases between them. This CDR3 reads CAPTASGVSYEQYF. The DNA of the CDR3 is TGTGCCCCAACAGCTTCCGGGGTCTCCTACGAGCAGTACTTC.

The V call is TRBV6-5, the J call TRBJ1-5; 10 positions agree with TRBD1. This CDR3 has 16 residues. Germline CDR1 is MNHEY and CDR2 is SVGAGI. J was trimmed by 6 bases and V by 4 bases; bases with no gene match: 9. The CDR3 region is CASSWKTGGSIQPQHF. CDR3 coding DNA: TGTGCCAGCAGTTGGAAGACAGGGGGCTCTATTCAGCCCCAGCATTTT.

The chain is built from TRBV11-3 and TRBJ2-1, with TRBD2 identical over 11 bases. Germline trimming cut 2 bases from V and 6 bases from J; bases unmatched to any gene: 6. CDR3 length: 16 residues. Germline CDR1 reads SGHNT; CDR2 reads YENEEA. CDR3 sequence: CASSLTPGTSGNEQFF. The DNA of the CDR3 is TGTGCCAGCAGCTTAACGCCCGGGACTAGCGGCAATGAGCAGTTCTTC.